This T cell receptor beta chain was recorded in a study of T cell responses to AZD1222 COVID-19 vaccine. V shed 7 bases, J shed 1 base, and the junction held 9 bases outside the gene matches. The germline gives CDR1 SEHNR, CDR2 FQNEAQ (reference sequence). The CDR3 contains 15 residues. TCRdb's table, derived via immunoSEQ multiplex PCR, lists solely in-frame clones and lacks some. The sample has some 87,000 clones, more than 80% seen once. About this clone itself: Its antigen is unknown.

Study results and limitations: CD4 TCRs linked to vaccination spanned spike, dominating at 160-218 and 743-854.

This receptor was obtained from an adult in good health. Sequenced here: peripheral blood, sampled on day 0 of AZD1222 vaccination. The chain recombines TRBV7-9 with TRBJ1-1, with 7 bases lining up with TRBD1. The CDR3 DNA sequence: TGTGCCAGCACCCCAACGGGGACAGAGAACACTGAAGCTTTCTTT. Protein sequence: CASTPTGTENTEAFF.